This entry concerns a single T cell receptor (beta chain). What it recognizes is unknown. These data come from a study of radiation and T cells in renal cell carcinoma. Across the whole study: Nephrectomy followed 15 Gy stereotactic body radiation by 4 weeks.

Some clones are missing from TCRdb's copy, which holds only in-frame ones; the method was immunoSEQ multiplex PCR. Here the sample spans roughly 120,000 clones, 70% to 90% being singletons. Findings of the study overall: No pretreatment tumor biopsies were available for baseline clonotypes. Top tumor clonotypes rose in blood 2 weeks post-radiation, then contracted.

Documented time point: blood 2 weeks post-SBRT. Noted treatment: 15 Gy SBRT to primary tumor, nephrectomy 4 weeks later. The tumor was a clear cell renal cell carcinoma. The length of the CDR3 is 14 residues. CDR1 and CDR2 from the germline V gene are MDHEN and SYDVKM. Trimming took 5 bases from V and 11 from J; bases not matched to a gene: 13. The receptor comes from a woman aged 55 to 70 with renal cell carcinoma. The sample in question was blood, obtained from a patient whose treatment included radiotherapy and nephrectomy. The chain employs TRBV28 and TRBJ1-1; 8 bases match TRBD1. CDR3 DNA sequence: TGTGCCAGCAGTCTACTGGAGAACAGGGGGATGGCTTTCTTT. Its protein is CASSLLENRGMAFF.